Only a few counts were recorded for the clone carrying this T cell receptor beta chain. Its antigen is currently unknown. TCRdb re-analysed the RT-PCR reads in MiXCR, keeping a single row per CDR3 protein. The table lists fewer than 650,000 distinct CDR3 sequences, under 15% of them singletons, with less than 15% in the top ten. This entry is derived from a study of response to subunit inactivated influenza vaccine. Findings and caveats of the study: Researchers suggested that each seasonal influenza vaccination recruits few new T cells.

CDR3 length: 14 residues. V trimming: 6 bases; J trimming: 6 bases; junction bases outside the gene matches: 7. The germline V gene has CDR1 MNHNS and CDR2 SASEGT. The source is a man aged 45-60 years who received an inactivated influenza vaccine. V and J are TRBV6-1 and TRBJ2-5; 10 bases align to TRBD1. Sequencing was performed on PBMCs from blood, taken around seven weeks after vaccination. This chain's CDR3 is CASRRQGADKTQYF. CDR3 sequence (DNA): TGTGCCAGCAGGCGACAGGGGGCCGATAAGACCCAGTACTTC.